Listed below are T cell receptor beta chains from one sample, sequenced in a study of shared clonotypes between healthy human individuals. Clones were read by immunoSEQ multiplex PCR, and TCRdb kept only the in-frame ones, dropping some. The data contain millions of clones, less than 95% of them singletons. The sequenced sample consisted of naive CD8+ T cells sorted from blood. The receptors originated from a man aged 18 to 29 in good health. Each CDR3 is given with its conserved first and last residue. The D gene is left open where the match is weak. Clone size is shown for a subset of rows, as once, few, many or a class of expanded clone.

CDR3 DNA,CDR3 protein,V gene,J gene,clone size,D gene
TGTGCCAGCAGCTTAGTAGCTAGCGGGGGGTACAATGAGCAGTTCTTC,CASSLVASGGYNEQFF,TRBV7-6,TRBJ2-1,.,TRBD2
TGTGCCAGCAGCGGGGGTGCCGGGACATTGAACACCATATATTTT,CASSGGAGTLNTIYF,TRBV5-7,TRBJ1-3,once,.
TGTGCCAGCAGTCTTAGCGGGAGGGCCTACAATGAGCAGTTCTTC,CASSLSGRAYNEQFF,TRBV2,TRBJ2-1,.,TRBD2
TGTGCCAGCAGGGGGTTTGGGCAGCAGGATAATGAAAAACTGTTTTTT,CASRGFGQQDNEKLFF,TRBV7-8,TRBJ1-4,.,.
TGTGCCAGCAGCTCCAGGGACAGGGGGCCTACCGGGGAGCTGTTTTTT,CASSSRDRGPTGELFF,TRBV11-2,TRBJ2-2,.,TRBD1
TGTGCCAGCACCGCGGCGGGAAACACCATATATTTT,CASTAAGNTIYF,TRBV6-6,TRBJ1-3,once,.
TGTGCCAGCACCCATCGGACGTCCTCTGAAGCTTTCTTT,CASTHRTSSEAFF,TRBV5-5,TRBJ1-1,.,.
TGTGCCAGCTCTCCCCCGGGACAGCCGGAGCAGTACTTC,CASSPPGQPEQYF,TRBV18,TRBJ2-7,.,TRBD1
TGTGCCAGCAGATCCGGGACACTGAACACCGGGGAGCTGTTTTTT,CASRSGTLNTGELFF,TRBV28,TRBJ2-2,.,.
TGCGCCAGCAGTGATCTAGCGGGAGATGGCACAGATACGCAGTATTTT,CASSDLAGDGTDTQYF,TRBV10-2,TRBJ2-3,.,TRBD2
TGTGCCTGGAGTGGGGTGTCAAATCAGCCCCAGCATTTT,CAWSGVSNQPQHF,TRBV30,TRBJ1-5,.,.
TGTGCCAGCAGCTTGCGCGGGACAGGGGAAGGAGAGCAGTACTTC,CASSLRGTGEGEQYF,TRBV7-9,TRBJ2-7,.,TRBD1
TGTGCCAGCTCCCTCGACAGGGTGGATGAAAAACTGTTTTTT,CASSLDRVDEKLFF,TRBV18,TRBJ1-4,.,TRBD1
TGTGCCAGCAGCCCTCTTGCGGGAGAAAACGAGCAGTACTTC,CASSPLAGENEQYF,TRBV9,TRBJ2-7,.,TRBD2
TGTGCCTGGAGTGATGCTAGCGGTCAAGAGACCCAGTACTTC,CAWSDASGQETQYF,TRBV30,TRBJ2-5,.,TRBD2
TGTGCTAGTGGAGCCTCTCCTCAGTTT,CASGASPQF,TRBV12-5,TRBJ1-1,.,.
TGTGCCAGTAGTATATTGACGGGAGGTAATTCACCCCTCCACTTT,CASSILTGGNSPLHF,TRBV19,TRBJ1-6,.,.
TGTGCCAGCAGTGAAAGGGGGCATTCCTACGAGCAGTACTTC,CASSERGHSYEQYF,TRBV6-1,TRBJ2-7,.,TRBD1
TGTGCCAGCAGCACTTTCGGGCTTGGGACTAGCGGGGGGGTAGATACGCAGTATTTT,CASSTFGLGTSGGVDTQYF,TRBV28,TRBJ2-3,.,TRBD2
TGTGCCAGCAGTGTAAACCGCAACACTGAAGCTTTCTTT,CASSVNRNTEAFF,TRBV6-4,TRBJ1-1,.,.
TGTGCCAGCAGCGATTGGTTAGGGGGTTCCGCAGATACGCAGTATTTT,CASSDWLGGSADTQYF,TRBV9,TRBJ2-3,.,.
TGTGCCAGTAGGTGGGGAGACACCGGGGAGCTGTTTTTT,CASRWGDTGELFF,TRBV6-5,TRBJ2-2,once,.
TGTGCCAGCAGCTTATTGGCGGGACAGGGACTCTATGAGACCCAGTACTTC,CASSLLAGQGLYETQYF,TRBV7-6,TRBJ2-5,.,TRBD1
TGTGCCAGCAGGCCCCCGGAGGGCTCCTACGAGCAGTACTTC,CASRPPEGSYEQYF,TRBV27,TRBJ2-7,.,.
TGTGCCAGCAGTTCCTCCGAAGGGGGCAATCAGCCCCAGCATTTT,CASSSSEGGNQPQHF,TRBV13,TRBJ1-5,.,.
TGTGCCAGCAGCTTTGTCGGGGGCCTCACTGAAGCTTTCTTT,CASSFVGGLTEAFF,TRBV5-4,TRBJ1-1,.,.
TGCGCCAGCAGCCAAGATGCGAGGGGACCCTACGAGCAGTACTTC,CASSQDARGPYEQYF,TRBV4-1,TRBJ2-7,.,.
TGTGCCTGGAAGGTGGCGGCCACTGAAGCTTTCTTT,CAWKVAATEAFF,TRBV30,TRBJ1-1,once,.
TGTGCCAGCAGTTACCGCGGGGCTGCCTACGAGCAGTACTTC,CASSYRGAAYEQYF,TRBV6-5,TRBJ2-7,.,.
TGTGCCAGCAGCCCATTGGGTGACGGTAGCACTGAAGCTTTCTTT,CASSPLGDGSTEAFF,TRBV13,TRBJ1-1,.,.
TGTGCCTGGAGTGTACTGGGGAATGAAGCTTTCTTT,CAWSVLGNEAFF,TRBV30,TRBJ1-1,.,.
TGTGCCAGCAGCCCGCCTAGCGGGAGTGGGACCGGGGAGCTGTTTTTT,CASSPPSGSGTGELFF,TRBV7-9,TRBJ2-2,.,TRBD2
TGTGCCAGCAGCGTAGAATCAGCCCCAGGTACGCAGTATTTT,CASSVESAPGTQYF,TRBV9,TRBJ2-3,.,.
TGTGCCAGCAGTTTATGGTCCACGGCTTATGGGCCCCAGCATTTT,CASSLWSTAYGPQHF,TRBV28,TRBJ1-5,.,.
TGTGCCAGCAGTTTAACACCGGACTATAATTCACCCCTCCACTTT,CASSLTPDYNSPLHF,TRBV27,TRBJ1-6,.,.
TGTGCCTGGAGCGGGACAGGGGTCTTCTATGGCTACACCTTC,CAWSGTGVFYGYTF,TRBV30,TRBJ1-2,.,TRBD1
TGTGCCTGGATTGCCGGGACTAGCGGCCCCTGGTATCTTAGCACAGATACGCAGTATTTT,CAWIAGTSGPWYLSTDTQYF,TRBV30,TRBJ2-3,.,TRBD2
TGTGCCAGCAGCCCTGGGAGCGGGATGAACACCGGGGAGCTGTTTTTT,CASSPGSGMNTGELFF,TRBV11-2,TRBJ2-2,.,TRBD2
TGTGCCAGCAGCTTCCCCCCTGGCAGGCCATTTGACGAGCAGTACTTC,CASSFPPGRPFDEQYF,TRBV5-4,TRBJ2-7,.,.
TGCAGCGTTGAAGAAGAGGAGACTAGTATTTTGATCAATGAGCAGTTCTTC,CSVEEEETSILINEQFF,TRBV29-1,TRBJ2-1,.,.
TGTGCCAGCAGCAGAGACAAAATAAACACTGAAGCTTTCTTT,CASSRDKINTEAFF,TRBV5-4,TRBJ1-1,once,.
TGTGCCAGCAGTCACGGGACAGGGGTTGACTATGGCTACACCTTC,CASSHGTGVDYGYTF,TRBV6-5,TRBJ1-2,.,TRBD1
TGTGCCAGCAGCCCGCTAAGTCCCCATGAGCAGTTCTTC,CASSPLSPHEQFF,TRBV13,TRBJ2-1,.,.
TGTGCCAGCAGCTTCTACTACACAGATACGCAGTATTTT,CASSFYYTDTQYF,TRBV11-2,TRBJ2-3,.,.
TGTGCCAGCAGCTTAGCGACGTCAGCTTCCTACGAGCAGTACTTC,CASSLATSASYEQYF,TRBV7-8,TRBJ2-7,.,.
TGTGCCAGCAGCTCCCCCGGGATGAACACTGAAGCTTTCTTT,CASSSPGMNTEAFF,TRBV7-9,TRBJ1-1,once,.
TGTGCCAGCTCCCATTGGGGAGGCTACGAGCAGTACTTC,CASSHWGGYEQYF,TRBV7-6,TRBJ2-7,.,.
TGCGCCAGCAGCCCCCCAGGGGGGGGAGATACGCAGTATTTT,CASSPPGGGDTQYF,TRBV5-1,TRBJ2-3,.,.
TGTGCCAGCAGCTCGTATTACGAGCAGTACTTC,CASSSYYEQYF,TRBV5-4,TRBJ2-7,.,.
TGTGCCAGCAGCTTCCCCGGGACAGGGGGTATCTACGAGCAGTACTTC,CASSFPGTGGIYEQYF,TRBV7-2,TRBJ2-7,.,TRBD1
TGTGCCACCGATCAGACAGGGTCCTCCTACGAGCAGTACTTC,CATDQTGSSYEQYF,TRBV28,TRBJ2-7,.,TRBD1
TGTGCCAGCAGTGAAGCTTGGGGCTATAGCAATCAGCCCCAGCATTTT,CASSEAWGYSNQPQHF,TRBV6-1,TRBJ1-5,.,.
TGCGCCAGCAGCTCACAGGACAGGGAGAACGAGCAGTACTTC,CASSSQDRENEQYF,TRBV5-1,TRBJ2-7,.,TRBD1
TGTGCCTGGAGTGCACTACAGGGGTTCGGAAACGAGCAGTACTTC,CAWSALQGFGNEQYF,TRBV30,TRBJ2-7,.,TRBD1
TGTGCCAGCAGCTGGAGGGCTCATCAGCCCCAGCATTTT,CASSWRAHQPQHF,TRBV27,TRBJ1-5,.,.